This TCR beta chain was found in a study of T cells after yellow fever vaccination. TCRdb analysed the 5' RACE reads with MiXCR anew, one entry per CDR3 protein. This table holds about 340,000 distinct CDR3 sequences, 4% found once. The CDR3 length is 12 residues. The germline CDR1 and CDR2 sequences are SGHTA and FQGNSA. V shed 2 bases and J shed 4 bases, with 5 bases lying between them. Many counts were recorded for this clonotype. The TCR originated in a man between 18 and 29 years old who received the YFV17D yellow fever vaccine. The starting material was PBMCs, obtained 5 days after the yellow fever booster vaccination. V gene TRBV7-2 combines with J gene TRBJ2-5; no reliable D call. CDR3 in DNA: TGTGCCAGCAGCTTATTTTCAGAGACCCAGTACTTC. It translates to CASSLFSETQYF.